The T cell receptor beta chain under discussion was sequenced for a study of OX40 agonist ivuxolimab in advanced cancers. Whole-study context: In this trial design, patients received ivuxolimab intravenously at 0.01 to 10 mg/kg every 2 weeks. Findings and caveats of the study: At doses 0.1 to 3.0 mg/kg, CD4+ and CD8+ clones expanded.

About this clone itself: No antigen is known for it.

The V gene lost 3 bases and the J gene lost 4 bases, with 9 bases spanning the gap. The CDR3 sequence is 13 residues long. In germline, CDR1 is SGDLS, CDR2 YYNGEE. The repertoire was sequenced with immunoSEQ multiplex PCR; TCRdb's copy has only in-frame clones and lacks some. Among about 70,000 clones listed, approximately 89% were seen once. Sequenced here: CD4+ or CD8+ T cells sorted from blood, sampled in a trial of the OX40 agonist ivuxolimab. This sequence joins TRBV9 and TRBJ2-3; D perhaps matches TRBD2 (6 bases). The sequence came from an adult with an advanced solid tumor such as melanoma, head and neck, liver or kidney cancer. CDR3 sequence reads: CASSGGVADTQYF. The CDR3 region has the DNA TGTGCCAGCAGCGGGGGGGTGGCAGATACGCAGTATTTT.